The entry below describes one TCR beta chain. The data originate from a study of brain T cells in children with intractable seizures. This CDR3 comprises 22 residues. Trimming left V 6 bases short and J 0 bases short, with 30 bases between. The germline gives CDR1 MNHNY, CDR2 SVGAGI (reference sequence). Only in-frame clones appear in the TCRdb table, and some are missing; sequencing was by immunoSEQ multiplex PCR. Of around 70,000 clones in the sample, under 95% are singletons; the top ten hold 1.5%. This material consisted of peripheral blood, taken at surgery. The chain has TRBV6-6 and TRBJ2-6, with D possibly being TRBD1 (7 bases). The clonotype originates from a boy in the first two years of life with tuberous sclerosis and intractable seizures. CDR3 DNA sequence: TGTGCCAGCAGCTTGGCCCGCGGGGACAGTCCGGGGCCCGTCTCTGGGGCCAACGTCCTGACTTTC. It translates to CASSLARGDSPGPVSGANVLTF.